A single sample gave rise to the 30 T cell receptor beta chains below, sequenced in a study of T cell repertoires in cytomegalovirus infection. TCRdb passed the reads through MiXCR, listing each CDR3 protein once. The sample yields about 740,000 distinct CDR3 sequences, around 31% seen once. The antigens for these receptors are not known. The sample was cultured PBMCs, taken from culture after CMV antigen stimulation. These receptors were obtained from a human donor in good health (CMV status not recorded). Some clones in this sample may be carry-over from other donors' samples.

This clonotype has a handful of counts. The chain joins TRBV7-8 to TRBJ2-2, with no clear D. V was clipped by 1 base and J by 10 bases, with 4 bases between them. This CDR3 comprises 11 residues. Germline V gene lookup returns CDR1 SGHVS and CDR2 FQNEAQ. The CDR3 bases are TGTGCCAGCAGCTTAGTTTCGGAGCTGTTTTTT. This gives the protein CASSLVSELFF. The variable domain in full, completed from reference TRBV7-8 and TRBJ2-2, reads GAGVSQSPRYKVAKRGQDVALRCDPISGHVSLFWYQQALGQGPEFLTYFQNEAQLDKSGLPSDRFFAERPEGSVSTLKIQRTQQEDSAVYLCASSLVSELFFGEGSRLTVL.

This clonotype was seen a few times. V and J are TRBV12-3 or TRBV12-4 and TRBJ2-5; D unclear. Trimming cost V 7 bases and J 2 bases, with 8 bases left between them. The CDR3 is 12 amino acids. The CDR3 protein is CASMRTQETQYF. The CDR3 DNA reads as TGTGCCAGCATGCGCACACAAGAGACCCAGTACTTC.

The chain is built from TRBV7-8 and TRBJ2-5; D assignment may be TRBD1 or TRBD2 (5 bases each). The CDR3 extends over 15 amino acids. V lost 0 bases, J lost 1 base, and 9 bases lay in between. In germline, CDR1 is SGHVS, CDR2 FQNEAQ. The DNA for the CDR3 is TGTGCCAGCAGCTTAGCGGGGGAACTCCAAGAGACCCAGTACTTC. It yields the protein CASSLAGELQETQYF.

This clonotype was observed a single time. This chain uses TRBV7-8 with TRBJ2-2; D tentatively reads TRBD1 or TRBD2 (7 bases each). Germline lookup yields CDR1 SGHVS and CDR2 FQNEAQ. This CDR3 has 14 amino acids. V shed 10 bases and J shed 4 bases, with 16 bases lying between them. The CDR3, as DNA: TGTGCCACCAGGGGGGGAGATTCCACCGGGGAGCTGTTTTTT. It is translated as CATRGGDSTGELFF. Filled out from reference TRBV7-8 and TRBJ2-2, the complete variable domain reads GAGVSQSPRYKVAKRGQDVALRCDPISGHVSLFWYQQALGQGPEFLTYFQNEAQLDKSGLPSDRFFAERPEGSVSTLKIQRTQQEDSAVYLCATRGGDSTGELFFGEGSRLTVL.

The V gene is TRBV19, the J gene TRBJ2-7; 10 positions match TRBD2. V lost 5 bases and J lost 2; bases outside the gene matches: 6. This CDR3 has 15 residues. From germline, CDR1 is LNHDA and CDR2 SQIVND (reference sequence). The CDR3 reads CASSPSAGGTYEQYF. CDR3 coding DNA: TGTGCCAGTAGTCCGTCAGCGGGAGGGACCTACGAGCAGTACTTC.

The rearrangement joins TRBV20-1 to TRBJ2-3; weak D call: TRBD2 (5 bases). Germline loops: CDR1 DFQATT, CDR2 SNEGSKA (reference sequence). V was clipped by 3 bases and J by 1 base, with 11 bases between them. This CDR3 is 14 amino acids long. CDR3 nucleotide sequence: TGCAGTGCTAGCCTGGTCGGGGGCACAGATACGCAGTATTTT. It yields the protein CSASLVGGTDTQYF.

This clonotype was seen a few times. The J gene is TRBJ2-5, the V gene TRBV18, with 7 bases lining up with TRBD1. With V trimmed by 3 bases and J by 2 bases, 9 bases remained unmatched. Germline V CDR1 and CDR2: KGHSH, LQKENI. The CDR3 extends over 16 amino acids. The DNA for the CDR3 is TGTGCCAGCTCACCCGGACAGGTCGAGTCACAAGAGACCCAGTACTTC. Its protein product is CASSPGQVESQETQYF.

This clonotype was recorded a few times. The J gene is TRBJ2-5, the V gene TRBV11-2, with D possibly being TRBD2 (5 bases). Germline-derived CDR1 and CDR2 are SGHAT and FQNNGV. The CDR3 extends over 12 amino acids. Trimming shortened V by 0 bases and J by 9 bases, and 8 bases separated the two germline ends. The CDR3 loop is CASSLDRRAQYF. The CDR3 DNA reads as TGTGCCAGCAGCTTAGATCGGCGGGCCCAGTACTTC. The variable domain in full, completed from reference TRBV11-2 and TRBJ2-5, reads EAGVAQSPRYKIIEKRQSVAFWCNPISGHATLYWYQQILGQGPKLLIQFQNNGVVDDSQLPKDRFSAERLKGVDSTLKIQPAKLEDSAVYLCASSLDRRAQYFGPGTRLLVL.

This clonotype was seen at least ten times. The rearrangement joins TRBV6-2 or TRBV6-3 to TRBJ2-1; no clear D gene. There are 11 residues in the CDR3. CDR1 is MNHEY, CDR2 SVGEGT, per germline. V lost 6 bases and J lost 4, with 4 bases in between. CDR3 sequence: CASSTYNEQFF. CDR3 bases: TGTGCCAGCAGCACTTACAATGAGCAGTTCTTC.

This clonotype was seen a few times. The chain employs TRBV28 and TRBJ2-7; 9 nucleotides match TRBD1. Germline V gene data show CDR1 as MDHEN and CDR2 as SYDVKM. After removal of 8 bases from V and 6 bases from J, the junction contained 8 bases not matched to a gene. The CDR3 loop spans 13 amino acids. CDR3 in amino acids: CASGTGLRVEQYF. CDR3 sequence (DNA): TGTGCCAGCGGGACAGGGCTTAGGGTCGAGCAGTACTTC.

This clonotype was seen a few times. CDR3 protein: CSVNRGSMNTEAFF. The CDR3 DNA follows: TGCAGCGTGAACAGGGGGTCCATGAACACTGAAGCTTTCTTT. The chain links TRBV29-1 to TRBJ1-1; 8 bases map to TRBD1. There are 14 residues in the CDR3. J lost 0 bases, V lost 6 bases, and 6 bases had no gene match. Germline V gene data show CDR1 as SQVTM and CDR2 as ANQGSEA.

This clonotype was observed at least ten times. V usage is TRBV11-2 and J usage is TRBJ2-4; 8 positions match TRBD2. V gave up 1 base and J gave up 4 bases; unmatched junction bases: 6. Germline V gene data show CDR1 as SGHAT and CDR2 as FQNNGV. The CDR3 loop spans 16 amino acids. The CDR3 loop reads CASSLVRGRTKNIQYF. The CDR3 DNA is TGTGCCAGCAGCTTAGTGCGCGGGAGGACAAAAAACATTCAGTACTTC.

The chain has TRBV7-9 and TRBJ2-5; no firm D call. The CDR3 length is 14 residues. Trimming cost V 2 bases and J 8 bases, with 15 bases left between them. Per germline, CDR1 SEHNR and CDR2 FQNEAQ (reference sequence). CDR3 nucleotides: TGTGCCAGCAGCTTAATAGGATCGGCGGCCACCCAGTACTTC. Translation gives CASSLIGSAATQYF.

This clonotype was counted a few times. J is TRBJ2-1 and V is TRBV19; TRBD2 is a possible D gene (7 bases). Trimming shortened V by 11 bases and J by 0 bases, and 29 bases separated the two germline ends. CDR1 and CDR2 (germline): LNHDA, SQIVND (reference sequence). There are 19 residues in the CDR3. The CDR3 DNA reads TGTGCCTCAAGGGGGGGATTAGCGGGTTACACCGGCTCCTACAATGAGCAGTTCTTC. It codes for CASRGGLAGYTGSYNEQFF. The full variable domain, with the rest looked up from reference TRBV19 and TRBJ2-1, is DGGITQSPKYLFRKEGQNVTLSCEQNLNHDAMYWYRQDPGQGLRLIYYSQIVNDFQKGDIAEGYSVSREKKESFPLTVTSAQKNPTAFYLCASRGGLAGYTGSYNEQFFGPGTRLTVL.

A few counts support this clonotype. This chain uses TRBV6-1 with TRBJ1-3; D not resolved. Trimming removed 3 bases from V and 0 bases from J, with 21 bases in between. Per the germline V gene, CDR1 is MNHNS and CDR2 is SASEGT. The CDR3 runs 19 residues. CDR3 in DNA: TGTGCCAGCAGTGAGATAATGAGGGCCACTGGAGTCTCTGGAAACACCATATATTTT. Translating gives CASSEIMRATGVSGNTIYF.

This clonotype was seen only a few times. The chain has TRBV28 and TRBJ2-1; D assignment may be TRBD1 or TRBD2 (6 bases each). The CDR3 sequence is 15 residues long. Per the germline V gene, CDR1 is MDHEN and CDR2 is SYDVKM. V lost 1 base to trimming and J lost 10 bases, with 17 bases between them. This chain's CDR3 is CASSLFGGPASEQFF. The CDR3 DNA reads TGTGCCAGCAGTTTATTCGGGGGCCCGGCCAGCGAGCAGTTCTTC.

This rearrangement joins TRBV7-2 to TRBJ2-7; 8 bases are shared with TRBD2. The CDR3 runs to 18 residues. CDR1 is SGHTA and CDR2 is FQGNSA in the germline V gene. Trimming removed 2 bases from V and 3 bases from J; junction bases left unmatched: 15. CDR3 sequence reads: CASSLIPGGTAIIYEQYF. The DNA for the CDR3 is TGTGCCAGCAGCTTAATACCGGGGGGGACCGCTATAATCTACGAGCAGTACTTC.

The table lists this clonotype with a few counts. The V and J genes are TRBV12-3 or TRBV12-4 and TRBJ2-2, with a weak D call TRBD2 (5 bases). CDR3 size: 14 residues. Trimming took 5 bases from V and 1 from J, leaving 8 bases between them. Here the CDR3 reads CASSPDLNTGELFF. The CDR3 DNA sequence: TGTGCCAGCAGTCCGGACTTGAACACCGGGGAGCTGTTTTTT.

V and J are TRBV2 and TRBJ1-5; D is uncertain. The CDR3 has 13 residues. Germline values: CDR1 SNHLY, CDR2 FYNNEI. The V end was cut by 1 base, the J end by 15 bases, with 16 bases between. This chain's CDR3 is CASSEVGQESGHF. CDR3 DNA: TGTGCCAGCAGTGAAGTTGGCCAGGAGAGTGGGCATTTT. Based on the CDR3 plus reference TRBV2 and TRBJ1-5, the full variable domain is EPEVTQTPSHQVTQMGQEVILRCVPISNHLYFYWYRQILGQKVEFLVSFYNNEISEKSEIFDDQFSVERPDGSNFTLKIRSTKLEDSAMYFCASSEVGQESGHFGDGTRLSIL.

Ten or more counts support this clonotype. This chain joins TRBV7-2 and TRBJ2-7, with TRBD2 matching 9 bases. The length of the CDR3 is 15 residues. Germline V CDR1 and CDR2: SGHTA, FQGNSA. V shed 5 bases and J 2 bases; nucleotides not matched to a gene: 7. CDR3 sequence reads: CASSQTGGGAYEQYF. The CDR3 region has the DNA TGTGCCAGCAGCCAGACTGGCGGGGGGGCCTACGAGCAGTACTTC.

The rearrangement joins TRBV30 to TRBJ1-2; D might be TRBD1 (5 bases). V was clipped by 4 bases and J by 1 base, with 7 bases between them. This CDR3 contains 12 residues. Per the germline V gene, CDR1 is GTSNPN and CDR2 is SVGIG (reference sequence). The CDR3 coding sequence is TGTGCCTGGACAGGGCTTAACTATGGCTACACCTTC. Translated, it gives CAWTGLNYGYTF. Supplemented by reference TRBV30 and TRBJ1-2, the full variable domain reads SQTIHQWPATLVQPVGSPLSLECTVEGTSNPNLYWYRQAAGRGLQLLFYSVGIGQISSEVPQNLSASRPQDRQFILSSKKLLLSDSGFYLCAWTGLNYGYTFGSGTRLTVV.

In this sample, this clonotype turned up a few times. V usage is TRBV7-9 and J usage is TRBJ1-1; TRBD1 aligns across 7 bases. J lost 1 base, V lost 4 bases, and 6 bases had no gene match. This CDR3 has 15 amino acids. Germline values: CDR1 SEHNR, CDR2 FQNEAQ (reference sequence). CDR3 loop: CASSSQGQPNTEAFF. The CDR3 DNA reads as TGTGCCAGCAGCTCGCAGGGACAGCCGAACACTGAAGCTTTCTTT.

This clonotype was seen a few times. This chain connects TRBV19 to TRBJ2-3; 7 positions agree with TRBD2. The germline gives CDR1 LNHDA, CDR2 SQIVND (reference sequence). There are 15 residues in the CDR3. Trimming removed 8 bases from V and 4 bases from J; junction bases left unmatched: 12. DNA of the CDR3: TGTGCCAGTGTACCCCCTGGGGGGGATGCAGATACGCAGTATTTT. This sequence encodes CASVPPGGDADTQYF. The complete variable domain, with remaining parts taken from reference TRBV19 and TRBJ2-3, reads DGGITQSPKYLFRKEGQNVTLSCEQNLNHDAMYWYRQDPGQGLRLIYYSQIVNDFQKGDIAEGYSVSREKKESFPLTVTSAQKNPTAFYLCASVPPGGDADTQYFGPGTRLTVL.

V is TRBV20-1 and J is TRBJ1-2; perhaps TRBD1 as D (6 bases). Germline-derived CDR1 and CDR2 are DFQATT and SNEGSKA (reference sequence). The CDR3 runs to 13 residues. V lost 6 bases and J 5 bases, leaving 16 bases between the germline ends. The CDR3 region has the DNA TGCAGTGCCCTCAACGGGCAGGGGTATGGCTACACCTTC. It is translated as CSALNGQGYGYTF.

The rearrangement joins TRBV6-6 to TRBJ2-5, with D perhaps assigned TRBD1 or TRBD2 (5 bases each). V lost 3 bases and J 0 bases, leaving 17 bases between the germline ends. CDR1 and CDR2 from the germline V gene are MNHNY and SVGAGI (reference sequence). CDR3 size: 17 residues. DNA of the CDR3: TGTGCCAGCAGTTATGTCAGGGACCCGTCGTACCAAGAGACCCAGTACTTC. The encoded protein is CASSYVRDPSYQETQYF.

Of note for this clonotype: The junction departs from germline at one end; a sequencing error may be responsible. The chain is built from TRBV10-3 and TRBJ2-3; D is undetermined. Germline assignment: CDR1 ENHRY and CDR2 SYGVKD. The CDR3 runs 13 residues. The CDR3 reads CAISEFRTDTQYF. CDR3 DNA sequence: TGTGCCATCAGTGAGTTTCGCACGGATACGCAGTATTTT.

The CDR3 DNA reads as TGTGCCAGCAGTTTCTGGACCTTGAACACTGAAGCTTTCTTT. This codes for CASSFWTLNTEAFF. The rearrangement links TRBV28 to TRBJ1-1; D not certain. CDR1 MDHEN and CDR2 SYDVKM come from the germline V gene. The CDR3 runs 14 residues. V was clipped by 3 bases and J by 0 bases, with 8 bases between them.

This clonotype was detected only a few times. The rearrangement uses TRBV7-2 and TRBJ1-4; 9 positions match TRBD1. Trimming at V came to 4 bases and at J to 8 bases, leaving 8 bases not matched to a gene. The CDR3 has 15 amino acids. Germline-derived CDR1 and CDR2 are SGHTA and FQGNSA. The CDR3 DNA is TGTGCCAGCAGCTCAACCGGGACAGGGTGGGAAAAACTGTTTTTT. Protein: CASSSTGTGWEKLFF.

This rearrangement joins TRBV2 to TRBJ1-2; no clear D. Trimming stripped 2 bases from V and 6 bases from J, with 13 bases between. The length of the CDR3 is 14 residues. Germline CDR1 reads SNHLY; CDR2 reads FYNNEI. CDR3 amino acids: CASSESSRVDGYTF. CDR3 bases: TGTGCCAGCAGTGAATCTTCGAGGGTGGATGGCTACACCTTC.

The chain has TRBV2 and TRBJ2-2; D remains unclear. Germline V lookup: CDR1 SNHLY, CDR2 FYNNEI. This CDR3 contains 13 residues. Trimming shortened V by 6 bases and J by 1 base, and 6 bases separated the two germline ends. Here the CDR3 reads CASRMENTGELFF. The CDR3 coding sequence is TGTGCCAGCAGGATGGAGAACACCGGGGAGCTGTTTTTT. Full variable domain (rest looked up from reference TRBV2 and TRBJ2-2): EPEVTQTPSHQVTQMGQEVILRCVPISNHLYFYWYRQILGQKVEFLVSFYNNEISEKSEIFDDQFSVERPDGSNFTLKIRSTKLEDSAMYFCASRMENTGELFFGEGSRLTVL.